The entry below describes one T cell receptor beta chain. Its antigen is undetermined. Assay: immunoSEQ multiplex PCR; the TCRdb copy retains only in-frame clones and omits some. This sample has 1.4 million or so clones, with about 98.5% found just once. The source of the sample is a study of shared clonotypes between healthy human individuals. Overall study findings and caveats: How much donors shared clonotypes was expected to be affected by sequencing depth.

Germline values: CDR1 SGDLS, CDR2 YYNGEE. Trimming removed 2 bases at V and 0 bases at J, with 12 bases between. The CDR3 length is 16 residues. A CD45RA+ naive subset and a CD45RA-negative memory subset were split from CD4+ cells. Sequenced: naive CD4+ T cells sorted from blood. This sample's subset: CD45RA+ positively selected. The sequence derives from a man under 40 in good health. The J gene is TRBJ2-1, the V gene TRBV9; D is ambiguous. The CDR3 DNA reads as TGTGCCAGCAGCGTCCGGCTTCTCGACTCCTACAATGAGCAGTTCTTC. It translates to CASSVRLLDSYNEQFF.